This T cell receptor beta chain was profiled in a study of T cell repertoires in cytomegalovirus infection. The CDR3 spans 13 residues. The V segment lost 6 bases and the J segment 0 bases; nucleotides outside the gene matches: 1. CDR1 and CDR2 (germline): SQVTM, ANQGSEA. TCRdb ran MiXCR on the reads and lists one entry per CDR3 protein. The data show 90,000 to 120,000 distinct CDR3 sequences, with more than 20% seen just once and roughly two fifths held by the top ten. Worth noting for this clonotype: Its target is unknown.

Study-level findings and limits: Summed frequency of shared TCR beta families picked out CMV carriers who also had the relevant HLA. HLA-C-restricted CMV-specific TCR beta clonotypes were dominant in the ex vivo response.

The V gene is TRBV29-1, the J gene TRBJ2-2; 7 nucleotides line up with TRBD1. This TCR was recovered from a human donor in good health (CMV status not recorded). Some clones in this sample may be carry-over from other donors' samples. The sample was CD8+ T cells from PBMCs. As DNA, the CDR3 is TGCAGCGTAGGACAGGCGAACACCGGGGAGCTGTTTTTT. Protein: CSVGQANTGELFF.